The subject of this entry is one T cell receptor (beta chain). The antigen it recognizes is unknown. No per-base quality is available; no much larger clone lies one base away. The data were taken from a study of cytomegalovirus exposure and HLA in healthy donors (TCRdb year 2017). Background for the entire study: According to a later analysis, one platform produced both the roughly 130 validation repertoires and the 620 or so repertoires of the first cohort. The aim of the study was to test whether cataloging public T cell receptors could identify signatures of past pathogen exposure. A separate validation cohort of about 110 different subjects was used in addition to the roughly 700-subject first cohort. To predict cytomegalovirus infection status, the study combined high-throughput TCR immunosequencing, statistical association of individual TCRs with disease status, and machine learning.

The paper as a whole reports these results and caveats: All 120 or so repertoires were used to score co-occurrence in the validation cohort in a later analysis, because that analysis had no HLA typing for the cohort. In the study, around 150 TCR beta chains were listed as associated with cytomegalovirus. It was suggested by the authors that the approach could potentially be generalized to other disease states and immunological phenotypes. Of the cluster scores, roughly 95% were above 0 in a later analysis, which found that TCRs clustered in the first cohort also tended to co-occur in the 120 validation repertoires. A few of the identified cytomegalovirus-associated TCR beta chains were confirmed in vitro to be specific for cytomegalovirus antigens. Across donors, most TCR sequences were observed very rarely, whereas some public TCRs were present in many individuals. The classifier was reported to diagnose cytomegalovirus status with high specificity and sensitivity in both the original and validation cohorts.

Donors formed part of the validation cohort, which comprised over a hundred subjects and was distinct from the first cohort of under 750 subjects. The germline V gene (reference sequence) gives CDR1 as GTSNPN and CDR2 as SVGIG. Taken from cysteine to phenylalanine, the CDR3 has 15 residues. The CDR3 DNA has 45 bases and is translated from base 1. Trimming takes 3 bases off V and 1 base off J; junction bases not matched to a gene: 6. The library was made by the immunoSEQ multiplex PCR assay. The study's own analysis went as follows. A statistical classification framework was built for diagnosing cytomegalovirus status from the catalog of TCR beta chain sequences. TCRdb took this table from immuneACCESS and kept in-frame rearrangements with V and J called. Such tables lack part of the clones; where checked against another copy, unresolved V genes explain under half of the gap, and the rest is unexplained. The D gene and trimming were derived from the DNA, and the V and J assignments and clone size from that table. A total of about 120,000 clones appear in this sample, more than 70% of them only once. The top ten hold 1.5% to 2% of the sample.

This clonotype was sampled from a man aged 18 to 29 in good health and CMV-seronegative. The chain joins TRBV30 to TRBJ1-5; TRBD1 matches 7 bases in the middle. The sample was PBMCs. The CDR3 sequence is CAWRSRGTSNQPQHF. The base sequence is TGTGCCTGGAGATCCAGGGGGACAAGCAATCAGCCCCAGCATTTT.